One sample yielded the 19 T cell receptor beta chains listed below, sequenced in a study of T-cell memory formation after mild COVID-19. TCRdb itself ran the 5' RACE reads through MiXCR, one entry per CDR3 protein. The table has 500,000 to 650,000 distinct CDR3 sequences, roughly 21% seen once. Sample: PBMCs or a T cell subset sorted from them (not recorded which). Receptor source: an adult woman who had mild COVID-19 (a few samples of this study predate the infection). Cell type and time point are not known.

This clonotype was picked up a small number of times. The V and J genes are TRBV14 and TRBJ2-6; the D gene is possibly TRBD1 (6 bases). Trimming removed 1 base at V and 4 bases at J, with 14 bases between. The V gene's germline CDR1 is SGHDN and CDR2 FVKESK. The CDR3 sequence is 17 residues long. In DNA form, the CDR3 reads TGTGCCAGCAGCCAAGGAAGGGGGTATAACGGGGCCAACGTCCTGACTTTC. Amino acid sequence: CASSQGRGYNGANVLTF.

The chain uses TRBV6-2 or TRBV6-3 and TRBJ2-2; the D gene is possibly TRBD1 (6 bases). The V end was cut by 7 bases, the J end by 0 bases, with 12 bases between. The CDR3 is 15 amino acids. Germline CDR1 reads MNHEY; CDR2 reads SVGEGT. Here the CDR3 reads CASNKGGANTGELFF. The CDR3 region has the DNA TGTGCCAGCAATAAAGGGGGAGCGAACACCGGGGAGCTGTTTTTT.

V and J are TRBV20-1 and TRBJ1-4; D might be TRBD1 (6 bases). V was cut by 0 bases and J by 4 bases, with 9 bases left in between. CDR3 length equals 14 residues. In germline, CDR1 is DFQATT, CDR2 SNEGSKA (reference sequence). In DNA, the CDR3 is TGCAGTGCTAGAGATATAGGGGGTAATGAAAAACTGTTTTTT. Its protein product is CSARDIGGNEKLFF.

The chain couples TRBV5-1 to TRBJ1-5; TRBD1 agrees at 8 bases. Germline V gene sequence: CDR1 SGHRS, CDR2 YFSETQ. This CDR3 has 15 amino acids. V lost 3 bases to trimming and J lost 7 bases; unmatched junction nucleotides: 9. CDR3 residues: CASSSVPGQEQPQHF. As DNA, the CDR3 is TGCGCCAGCAGCTCCGTACCGGGACAGGAGCAGCCCCAGCATTTT.

This clonotype has just a few counts. CDR3 nucleotide sequence: TGCGCCAGCAGCCACCCTACAACTCTCGGCACAGATACGCAGTATTTT. It translates to CASSHPTTLGTDTQYF. This sequence joins TRBV4-1 and TRBJ2-3; D not certain. Germline loops: CDR1 MGHRA, CDR2 YSYEKL. The CDR3 runs 16 residues. Trimming left V 3 bases short and J 1 base short, with 14 bases between.

The chain uses TRBV3-1 and TRBJ2-1, with D perhaps matching TRBD2 (6 bases). Germline loops: CDR1 LGHDT, CDR2 YNNKEL (reference sequence). V was shortened by 0 bases and J by 7 bases, with 7 bases between the two germline ends. This CDR3 spans 13 amino acids. The CDR3 nucleotides are TGTGCCAGCAGCCAAGATGCGGGGAATGAGCAGTTCTTC. Translating it yields CASSQDAGNEQFF.

The V and J genes are TRBV12-3 or TRBV12-4 and TRBJ1-3; tentative D call: TRBD1 (6 bases). Trimming stripped 4 bases from V and 4 bases from J, with 8 bases between. This CDR3 has 13 amino acids. CDR3 in DNA: TGTGCCAGCAGTTGGGGGACAGGAAACACCATATATTTT. Its translation is CASSWGTGNTIYF.

This clonotype appeared a few times. The chain joins TRBV4-2 to TRBJ2-1, with a possible D match to TRBD2 (7 bases). This CDR3 is 15 amino acids long. From germline, CDR1 is LGHNA and CDR2 YNFKEQ. The V and J ends lost 2 bases and 9 bases respectively, with 17 bases between them. Here the CDR3 reads CASSQTGGSWGEQFF. In DNA, the CDR3 is TGTGCCAGCAGCCAAACGGGGGGCTCTTGGGGTGAGCAGTTCTTC.

In this sample, this clonotype turned up a few times. V gene TRBV12-3 or TRBV12-4 combines with J gene TRBJ1-1, with D unclear. This CDR3 region has 13 residues. Between the trimmed V and J ends, which lost 6 bases and 3 bases, there was a span of 11 bases. CDR3 in DNA: TGTGCCAGCAGAAAAGGAGGGTACACTGAAGCTTTCTTT. This gives the protein CASRKGGYTEAFF.

The table lists this clonotype with a few counts. The chain carries TRBV28 and TRBJ2-1; D gene uncertain. The V end was cut by 1 base, the J end by 9 bases, with 7 bases between. Per the germline V gene, CDR1 is MDHEN and CDR2 is SYDVKM. The CDR3 covers 12 residues. CDR3 loop: CASSLSVTEQFF. The CDR3 DNA follows: TGTGCCAGCAGTTTATCGGTCACTGAGCAGTTCTTC. Using reference TRBV28 and TRBJ2-1 for the parts outside the CDR3, the full variable domain is DVKVTQSSRYLVKRTGEKVFLECVQDMDHENMFWYRQDPGLGLRLIYFSYDVKMKEKGDIPEGYSVSREKKERFSLILESASTNQTSMYLCASSLSVTEQFFGPGTRLTVL.

The V call is TRBV24-1, the J call TRBJ2-6; TRBD2 is a possible D gene (5 bases). CDR1 and CDR2 from the germline V gene are KGHDR and SFDVKD. The CDR3 has 15 residues. Trimming took off 3 bases at V and 0 bases at J, with 5 bases between the two ends. DNA for the CDR3: TGTGCCACCAGTGATCGGGGCTCTGGGGCCAACGTCCTGACTTTC. Protein: CATSDRGSGANVLTF.

A remark on this clonotype: The DNA is left out, because the CDR3 cannot be placed on it with certainty; the CDR3 is given as TCRdb lists it. This chain uses TRBV12-3 or TRBV12-4 with TRBJ1-2. 11 amino acids form the CDR3, both terminal residues included. CDR3 sequence reads: CASSQYFGYTF.

This chain joins TRBV5-1 and TRBJ2-3; 9 bases agree with TRBD2. The ends lost 3 bases at V and 2 bases at J; junction bases unmatched: 7. The CDR3 spans 16 residues. Germline V CDR1 and CDR2: SGHRS, YFSETQ. CDR3 protein: CASSSSSGVYTDTQYF. The CDR3 DNA is TGCGCCAGCAGCTCATCTAGCGGGGTGTACACAGATACGCAGTATTTT.

This chain joins TRBV28 and TRBJ2-7; 9 bases match TRBD2. The J segment lost 5 bases and the V segment lost 5 bases, leaving 13 bases of the junction unmatched. CDR1 and CDR2 from the germline V gene are MDHEN and SYDVKM. The CDR3 contains 16 residues. The CDR3 nucleotides are TGTGCCAGCAGTCCGAGCTGGGCTAGCGGGATCGACGAGCAGTACTTC. Amino acid sequence: CASSPSWASGIDEQYF.

This clonotype was counted at least ten times. The rearrangement uses TRBV29-1 and TRBJ2-7; 7 bases are shared with TRBD1. The CDR3 extends over 12 amino acids. V shed 5 bases and J 7 bases; nucleotides not matched to a gene: 8. CDR1 is SQVTM and CDR2 is ANQGSEA in the germline V gene. CDR3 sequence reads: CSVRYTGEEQYF. In DNA form, the CDR3 reads TGCAGCGTTCGATATACAGGGGAAGAGCAGTACTTC.

This clonotype was seen only a few times. The chain employs TRBV7-9 and TRBJ2-1, with D unresolved. Germline V gene lookup returns CDR1 SEHNR and CDR2 FQNEAQ (reference sequence). V lost 7 bases and J 8 bases, leaving 12 bases between the germline ends. CDR3 length equals 12 residues. The DNA of the CDR3 is TGTGCCAGCAAACCCGGCCCCGATGAGCAGTTCTTC. It translates to CASKPGPDEQFF.

The chain links TRBV25-1 to TRBJ2-7; D may be TRBD1 (5 bases). The germline CDR1 and CDR2 sequences are MGHDK and SYGVNS. Trimming pared 4 bases from V and 9 bases from J, leaving 25 bases between. CDR3 length equals 16 residues. CDR3 bases: TGTGCCAGCAGTGCCCTAAGGAGAGGTCAGGGCACTCGGCAGTACTTC. This codes for CASSALRRGQGTRQYF.

This clonotype was counted a single time. This chain joins TRBV11-2 and TRBJ2-5; 11 nucleotides align to TRBD1. The V gene's germline CDR1 is SGHAT and CDR2 FQNNGV. With V trimmed by 5 bases and J by 4 bases, 12 bases remained unmatched. The CDR3 is 17 residues long. The CDR3 sequence is CASSRTDRGRLGETQYF. The CDR3 region has the DNA TGTGCCAGCAGCAGAACGGACAGGGGGCGCTTAGGAGAGACCCAGTACTTC.

The sample holds one count of this clonotype. This rearrangement joins TRBV24-1 to TRBJ2-7, with no clear D. Germline V gene sequence: CDR1 KGHDR, CDR2 SFDVKD. CDR3 length equals 15 residues. Trimming took 3 bases from V and 2 from J, leaving 13 bases between them. CDR3 region: CATSDVVGGTYEQYF. CDR3 nucleotide sequence: TGTGCCACCAGTGATGTGGTCGGCGGTACCTACGAGCAGTACTTC.